The 2 T cell receptor beta chains reported below all come from one sample, sequenced in a study of cytomegalovirus exposure and HLA in healthy donors. The study ran its PCR with 60 Vbeta and 13 Jbeta primers. Sequencing was performed with immunoSEQ multiplex PCR; in TCRdb, only in-frame clones are kept and a portion is missing. The repertoire holds some 130,000 clones, with about 63% as singletons. The sequenced material came from PBMCs. The receptors come from a man aged 25-40 years in good health and CMV-seropositive.

V usage is TRBV6-1 and J usage is TRBJ2-7, with TRBD2 matching over 9 bases. The CDR3 has 15 amino acids. CDR1 and CDR2 (germline): MNHNS, SASEGT. V was pared by 5 bases and J by 2 bases, with 7 bases of the junction left unmatched. Written as DNA, the CDR3 is TGTGCCAGCAGTATAGCGGGAGTCAGTCCCTACGAGCAGTACTTC. Protein product: CASSIAGVSPYEQYF.

In regard to this clone: At one of its ends the junction is not consistent with the germline gene, which may arise from a read error. This sequence joins TRBV27 and TRBJ2-1; TRBD2 aligns across 10 bases. Germline V gives CDR1 MNHEY, CDR2 SMNVEV (reference sequence). There are 13 residues in the CDR3. The CDR3, as DNA: TGTGCCAGCAGTCAGCGGGAGGGCCGAACCCCAGTCTTC. It yields the protein CASSQREGRTPVF.